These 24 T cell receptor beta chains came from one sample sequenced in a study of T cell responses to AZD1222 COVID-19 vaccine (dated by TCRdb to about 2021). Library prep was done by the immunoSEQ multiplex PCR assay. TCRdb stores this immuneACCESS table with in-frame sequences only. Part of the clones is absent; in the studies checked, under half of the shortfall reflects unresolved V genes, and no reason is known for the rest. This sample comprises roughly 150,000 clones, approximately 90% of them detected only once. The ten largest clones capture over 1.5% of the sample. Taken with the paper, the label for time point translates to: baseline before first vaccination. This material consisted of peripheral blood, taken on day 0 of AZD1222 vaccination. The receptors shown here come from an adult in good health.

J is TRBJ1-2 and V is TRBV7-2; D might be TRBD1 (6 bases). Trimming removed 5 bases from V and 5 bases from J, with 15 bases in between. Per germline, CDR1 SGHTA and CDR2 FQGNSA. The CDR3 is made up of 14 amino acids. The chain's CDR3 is CASSRGQLLYGYTF. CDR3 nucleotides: TGTGCCAGCAGCAGAGGACAGCTACTTTATGGCTACACCTTC.

The CDR3 nucleotides are TGTGCCAGCAGTACGGACAGGAACACTGAAGCTTTCTTT. Translation gives CASSTDRNTEAFF. The V and J genes are TRBV27 and TRBJ1-1; possible D gene TRBD1, 6 bases. The germline gives CDR1 MNHEY, CDR2 SMNVEV (reference sequence). V shed 5 bases and J shed 1 base, with 8 bases lying between them. This CDR3 contains 13 residues.

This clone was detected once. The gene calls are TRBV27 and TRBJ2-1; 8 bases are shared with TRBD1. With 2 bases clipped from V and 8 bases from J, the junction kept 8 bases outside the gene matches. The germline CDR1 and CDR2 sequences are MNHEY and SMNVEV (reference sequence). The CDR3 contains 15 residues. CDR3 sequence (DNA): TGTGCCAGCAGTTTAGGACAGGGTTTCATGGATGAGCAGTTCTTC. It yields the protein CASSLGQGFMDEQFF.

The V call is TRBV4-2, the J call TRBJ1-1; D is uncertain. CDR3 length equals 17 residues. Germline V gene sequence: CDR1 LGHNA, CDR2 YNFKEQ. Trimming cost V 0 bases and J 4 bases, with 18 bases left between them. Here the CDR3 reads CASSQDPRGKSSTEAFF. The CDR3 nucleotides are TGTGCCAGCAGCCAAGACCCTCGAGGAAAATCGAGCACTGAAGCTTTCTTT.

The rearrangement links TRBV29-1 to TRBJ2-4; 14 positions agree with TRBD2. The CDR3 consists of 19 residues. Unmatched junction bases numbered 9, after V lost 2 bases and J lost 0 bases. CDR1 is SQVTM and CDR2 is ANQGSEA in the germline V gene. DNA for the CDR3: TGCAGCGTTGAATTAGGACTAGCGGGAGGCGCCTTAGCCAAAAACATTCAGTACTTC. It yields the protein CSVELGLAGGALAKNIQYF.

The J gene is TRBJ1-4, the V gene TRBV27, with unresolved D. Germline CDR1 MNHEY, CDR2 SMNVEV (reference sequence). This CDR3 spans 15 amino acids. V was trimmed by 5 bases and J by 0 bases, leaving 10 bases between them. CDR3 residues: CASSPRWTTNEKLFF. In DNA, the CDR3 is TGTGCCAGCAGTCCGAGGTGGACAACTAATGAAAAACTGTTTTTT.

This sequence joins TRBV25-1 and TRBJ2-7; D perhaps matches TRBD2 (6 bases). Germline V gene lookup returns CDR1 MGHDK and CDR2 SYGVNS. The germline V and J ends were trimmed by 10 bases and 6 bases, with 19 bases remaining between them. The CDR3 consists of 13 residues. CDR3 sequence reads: CATSTSPSIEQYF. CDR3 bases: TGTGCCACTTCGACTAGTCCCTCCATCGAGCAGTACTTC.

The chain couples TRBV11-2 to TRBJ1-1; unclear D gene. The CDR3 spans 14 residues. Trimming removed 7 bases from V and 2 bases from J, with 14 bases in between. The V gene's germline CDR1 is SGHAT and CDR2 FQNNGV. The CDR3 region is CASNPPRPNTEAFF. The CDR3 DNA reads TGTGCCAGCAACCCACCGAGGCCAAACACTGAAGCTTTCTTT.

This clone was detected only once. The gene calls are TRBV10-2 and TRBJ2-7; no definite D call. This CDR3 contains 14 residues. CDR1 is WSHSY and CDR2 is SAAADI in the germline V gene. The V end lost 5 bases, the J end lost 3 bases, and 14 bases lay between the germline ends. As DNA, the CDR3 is TGCGCCAGCAGTCGGACGCGATCCCACTACGAGCAGTACTTC. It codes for CASSRTRSHYEQYF.

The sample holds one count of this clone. The CDR3 sequence is CASSLPRSGRNTEAFF. The CDR3 nucleotides read TGTGCCAGCAGCTTACCTCGGTCAGGGAGGAACACTGAAGCTTTCTTT. The chain combines TRBV5-4 with TRBJ1-1, with a possible D match to TRBD1 (5 bases). The CDR3 covers 16 residues. V was shortened by 2 bases and J by 1 base, with 15 bases between the two germline ends. Germline V CDR1 and CDR2: SGHNT, YYREEE (reference sequence).

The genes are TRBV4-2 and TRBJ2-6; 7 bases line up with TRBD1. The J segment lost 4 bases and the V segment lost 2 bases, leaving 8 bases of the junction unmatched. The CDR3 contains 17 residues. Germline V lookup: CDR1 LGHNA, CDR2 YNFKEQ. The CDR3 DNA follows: TGTGCCAGCAGCCAATCCGTTACAGGGGACGGGGCCAACGTCCTGACTTTC. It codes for CASSQSVTGDGANVLTF.

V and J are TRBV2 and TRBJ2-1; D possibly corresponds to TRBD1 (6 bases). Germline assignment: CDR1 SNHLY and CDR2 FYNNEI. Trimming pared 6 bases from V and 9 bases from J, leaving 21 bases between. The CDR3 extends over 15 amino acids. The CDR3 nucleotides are TGTGCCAGCAGAGCGTCTGCAGGGACAAGGGGTGAGCAGTTCTTC. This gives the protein CASRASAGTRGEQFF.

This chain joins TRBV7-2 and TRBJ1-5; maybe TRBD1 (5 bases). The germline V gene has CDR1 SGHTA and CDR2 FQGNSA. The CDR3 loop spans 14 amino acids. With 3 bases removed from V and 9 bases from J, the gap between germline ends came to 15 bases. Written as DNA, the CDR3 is TGTGCCAGCAGCTTTTTGGGGCTCGCGGGGCCCCAGCATTTT. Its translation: CASSFLGLAGPQHF.

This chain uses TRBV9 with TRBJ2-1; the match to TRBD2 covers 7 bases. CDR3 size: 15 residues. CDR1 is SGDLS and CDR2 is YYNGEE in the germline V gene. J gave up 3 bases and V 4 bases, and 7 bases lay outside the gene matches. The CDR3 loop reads CASSPPSGNYNEQFF. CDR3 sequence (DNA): TGTGCCAGCAGCCCCCCGAGCGGGAACTACAATGAGCAGTTCTTC.

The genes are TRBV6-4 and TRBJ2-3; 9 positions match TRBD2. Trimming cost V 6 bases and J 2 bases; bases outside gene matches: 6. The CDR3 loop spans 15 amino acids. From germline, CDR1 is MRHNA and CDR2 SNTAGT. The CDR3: CASSFTSGSTDTQYF. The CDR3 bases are TGTGCCAGCAGCTTTACTAGCGGGTCCACAGATACGCAGTATTTT.

In DNA, the CDR3 is TGTGCCAGCAGCTTGGGGACTAGCGGGAGCTCCTACAATGAGCAGTTCTTC. Amino acids: CASSLGTSGSSYNEQFF. The rearrangement uses TRBV5-6 and TRBJ2-1; 13 nucleotides line up with TRBD2. J lost 0 bases, V lost 0 bases, and 0 bases had no gene match. The CDR3 runs to 17 residues. Germline CDR1 SGHDT, CDR2 YYEEEE.

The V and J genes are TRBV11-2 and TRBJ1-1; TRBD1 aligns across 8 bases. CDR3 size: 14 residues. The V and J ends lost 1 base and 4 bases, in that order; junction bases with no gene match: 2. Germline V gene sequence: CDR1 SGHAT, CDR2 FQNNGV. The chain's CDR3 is CASSLGRGLTEAFF. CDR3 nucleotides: TGTGCCAGCAGCTTAGGCAGGGGGCTCACTGAAGCTTTCTTT.

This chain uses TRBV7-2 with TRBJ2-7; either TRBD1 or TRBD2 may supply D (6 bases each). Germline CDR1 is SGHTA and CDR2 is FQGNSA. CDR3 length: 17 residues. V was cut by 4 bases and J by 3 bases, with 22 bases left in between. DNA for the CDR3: TGTGCCAGCAGCTACAGGGACTCCCAAAAAAGAAACTACGAGCAGTACTTC. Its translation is CASSYRDSQKRNYEQYF.

This chain's CDR3 is CASSIGRTTDTQYF. The CDR3 DNA sequence: TGTGCCAGTAGTATTGGCCGTACGACAGATACGCAGTATTTT. This chain connects TRBV19 to TRBJ2-3, with D uncertain. Germline CDR1 LNHDA, CDR2 SQIVND (reference sequence). CDR3 length equals 14 residues. The V and J ends lost 3 bases and 3 bases respectively, with 10 bases between them.

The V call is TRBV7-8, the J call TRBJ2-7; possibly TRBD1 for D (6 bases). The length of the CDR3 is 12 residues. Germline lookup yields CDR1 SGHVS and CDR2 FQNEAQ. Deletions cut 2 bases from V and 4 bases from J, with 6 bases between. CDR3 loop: CASSLRGYEQYF. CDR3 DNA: TGTGCCAGCAGCTTAAGGGGGTACGAGCAGTACTTC.

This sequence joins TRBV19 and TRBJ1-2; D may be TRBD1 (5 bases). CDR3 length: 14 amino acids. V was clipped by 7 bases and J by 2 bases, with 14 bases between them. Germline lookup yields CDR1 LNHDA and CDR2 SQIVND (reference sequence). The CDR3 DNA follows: TGTGCCAGTAAGGGGCCTAGGGGAAACTATGGCTACACCTTC. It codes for CASKGPRGNYGYTF.

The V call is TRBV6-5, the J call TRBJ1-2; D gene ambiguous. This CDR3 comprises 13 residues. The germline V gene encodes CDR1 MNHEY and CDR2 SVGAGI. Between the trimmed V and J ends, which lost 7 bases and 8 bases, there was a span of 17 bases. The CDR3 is CASTPLPREGYTF. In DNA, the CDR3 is TGTGCCAGCACCCCGCTTCCCAGAGAAGGCTACACCTTC.

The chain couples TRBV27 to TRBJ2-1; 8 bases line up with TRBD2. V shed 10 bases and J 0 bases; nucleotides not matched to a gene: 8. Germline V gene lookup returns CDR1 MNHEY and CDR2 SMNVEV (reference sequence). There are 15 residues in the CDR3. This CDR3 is CATIHLAGSYNEQFF. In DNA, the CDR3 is TGTGCCACCATCCACCTAGCGGGCTCCTACAATGAGCAGTTCTTC.

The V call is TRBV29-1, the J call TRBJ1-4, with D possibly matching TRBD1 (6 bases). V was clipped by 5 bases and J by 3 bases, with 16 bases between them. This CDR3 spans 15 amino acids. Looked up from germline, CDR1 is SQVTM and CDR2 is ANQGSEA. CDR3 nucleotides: TGCAGCGTTACCGCCGGGGGGGGCGCTAATGAAAAACTGTTTTTT. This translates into CSVTAGGGANEKLFF.